This entry lists 17 T cell receptor beta chains sequenced from one sample in a study of beta chain features in type 1 diabetes. Reverse transcription of all isolated RNA meant that expressed TCRB transcripts were sequenced. Clones were read by immunoSEQ multiplex PCR, and TCRdb kept only the in-frame ones, dropping some. The sample consists of under 400,000 clones, approximately 12% of them appearing once. Source material: naive CD4+ T cells from blood. All receptors derive from a man aged 18 to 29 in good health.

The chain couples TRBV4-3 to TRBJ2-7, with 7 bases lining up with TRBD2. Germline values: CDR1 LGHNA, CDR2 YSLEER. V was clipped by 2 bases and J by 3 bases; unmatched bases: 7. This CDR3 contains 15 residues. Here the CDR3 DNA reads TGCGCCAGCAGCCAACCCGGGAGGACGGACTACGAGCAGTACTTC. It translates to CASSQPGRTDYEQYF.

This clone was counted between two and nine times. The genes are TRBV7-8 and TRBJ1-5, with a possible D match to TRBD1 (6 bases). The ends were cut back, 5 bases at V and 0 bases at J, with 17 bases in the middle. Per the germline V gene, CDR1 is SGHVS and CDR2 is FQNEAQ. CDR3 length: 17 residues. The CDR3 DNA is TGTGCCAGCAGCGCAACTGTCAGGGGTTCTAGCAATCAGCCCCAGCATTTT. Its translation is CASSATVRGSSNQPQHF.

This chain uses TRBV7-9 with TRBJ1-5; 10 bases are a match to TRBD1. The trim removed 1 base at V and 2 bases at J, leaving 2 bases unmatched. Germline-derived CDR1 and CDR2 are SEHNR and FQNEAQ (reference sequence). CDR3 length equals 16 residues. The CDR3, as DNA: TGTGCCAGCAGCTTAGGGGGGACAGGGGGCAATCAGCCCCAGCATTTT. This encodes CASSLGGTGGNQPQHF.

The rearrangement links TRBV7-3 to TRBJ1-1; the match to TRBD1 covers 7 bases. There are 13 residues in the CDR3. Looked up from germline, CDR1 is SGHTA and CDR2 is FQGTGA. The J segment lost 3 bases and the V segment lost 6 bases, leaving 4 bases of the junction unmatched. CDR3 nucleotides: TGTGCCAGCAGTCCCGACAGGGACACTGAAGCTTTCTTT. This codes for CASSPDRDTEAFF.

This clone was counted only a few times. This chain connects TRBV7-2 to TRBJ2-3; 14 bases map to TRBD2. The trim removed 5 bases at V and 1 base at J, leaving 2 bases unmatched. Germline CDR1 SGHTA, CDR2 FQGNSA. This CDR3 comprises 16 residues. The DNA for the CDR3 is TGTGCCAGCAGCACGACTAGCGGGAGGGGCACAGATACGCAGTATTTT. As protein: CASSTTSGRGTDTQYF.

The sample holds a few counts of this clone. The chain recombines TRBV11-1 with TRBJ2-1; perhaps TRBD2 as D (7 bases). Germline values: CDR1 SGHAT, CDR2 FQDESV (reference sequence). The CDR3 runs 16 residues. V lost 0 bases, J lost 3 bases, and 12 bases lay in between. CDR3 in amino acids: CASSLAGGRIYNEQFF. The CDR3 nucleotides read TGTGCCAGCAGCTTAGCCGGGGGGCGAATCTACAATGAGCAGTTCTTC.

The V gene is TRBV7-9, the J gene TRBJ2-1; 8 nucleotides line up with TRBD2. This CDR3 has 15 residues. The trim removed 4 bases at V and 7 bases at J, leaving 9 bases unmatched. Germline V CDR1 and CDR2: SEHNR, FQNEAQ (reference sequence). CDR3 loop: CASSSSGTSGNEQFF. CDR3 in DNA: TGTGCCAGCAGCTCATCCGGGACTAGTGGGAATGAGCAGTTCTTC.

The chain has TRBV18 and TRBJ2-7; 8 bases fit TRBD1. The J segment lost 3 bases and the V segment lost 6 bases, leaving 13 bases of the junction unmatched. Germline CDR1 is KGHSH and CDR2 is LQKENI. The CDR3 has 16 amino acids. CDR3 bases: TGTGCCAGCTCGCCAATTTCAGGACAGGGAAACTACGAGCAGTACTTC. This translates into CASSPISGQGNYEQYF.

V and J are TRBV9 and TRBJ2-7, with TRBD1 as a possible D gene (6 bases). The CDR3 runs to 14 residues. Between the trimmed V and J ends, which lost 3 bases and 5 bases, there was a span of 15 bases. The V gene's germline CDR1 is SGDLS and CDR2 YYNGEE. The CDR3 reads CASSANRARNEQYF. The CDR3 DNA sequence: TGTGCCAGCAGCGCTAACAGGGCTCGGAACGAGCAGTACTTC.

The V call is TRBV7-9, the J call TRBJ2-3; 9 nucleotides align to TRBD2. Germline loops: CDR1 SEHNR, CDR2 FQNEAQ (reference sequence). Trimming removed 4 bases from V and 1 base from J; junction bases left unmatched: 12. The CDR3 totals 18 residues. The CDR3 bases are TGTGCCAGCAGCTCGTCCAGAGGCGTAGCGGGGGGCACAGATACGCAGTATTTT. This encodes CASSSSRGVAGGTDTQYF.

A few counts support this clone. V gene TRBV9 combines with J gene TRBJ2-1, with no clear D. CDR3 size: 16 residues. V lost 1 base and J 1 base, leaving 12 bases between the germline ends. Germline CDR1 is SGDLS and CDR2 is YYNGEE. CDR3 in DNA: TGTGCCAGCAGCGTACAGTCCGTCCCTTCCTACAATGAGCAGTTCTTC. Protein: CASSVQSVPSYNEQFF.

The chain recombines TRBV7-9 with TRBJ2-5, with 7 nucleotides matching TRBD2. Per germline, CDR1 SEHNR and CDR2 FQNEAQ (reference sequence). The CDR3 contains 15 residues. The J segment lost 4 bases and the V segment lost 5 bases, leaving 10 bases of the junction unmatched. The CDR3 region has the DNA TGTGCCAGCAGCACCGGGACTATCCTGGGAGAGACCCAGTACTTC. Its protein product is CASSTGTILGETQYF.

The J gene is TRBJ1-1, the V gene TRBV6-5; D unresolved. Germline V gene data show CDR1 as MNHEY and CDR2 as SVGAGI. The CDR3 length is 15 residues. Trimming shortened V by 2 bases and J by 0 bases, and 10 bases separated the two germline ends. The CDR3 region has the DNA TGTGCCAGCAGTTACACCGCCGCGGTGAACACTGAAGCTTTCTTT. Residues: CASSYTAAVNTEAFF.

This clone was seen a handful of times. The chain carries TRBV5-4 and TRBJ2-5; 7 positions match TRBD1. In germline, CDR1 is SGHNT, CDR2 YYREEE (reference sequence). The CDR3 is 14 amino acids. J was trimmed by 5 bases and V by 2 bases; bases with no gene match: 6. The CDR3 DNA reads as TGTGCCAGCAGCTTCGGGACAGAAGGGGAGACCCAGTACTTC. It codes for CASSFGTEGETQYF. Using reference TRBV5-4 and TRBJ2-5 for the parts outside the CDR3, the full variable domain is ETGVTQSPTHLIKTRGQQVTLRCSSQSGHNTVSWYQQALGQGPQFIFQYYREEENGRGNFPPRFSGLQFPNYSSELNVNALELDDSALYLCASSFGTEGETQYFGPGTRLLVL.

The chain employs TRBV9 and TRBJ2-3; the match to TRBD2 covers 7 bases. V lost 4 bases, J lost 10 bases, and 6 bases stayed unmatched. Germline CDR1 and CDR2: SGDLS and YYNGEE. The length of the CDR3 is 12 residues. CDR3 sequence (DNA): TGTGCCAGCAGCAGGCGGGAGTCTGCGCAGTATTTT. Its translation is CASSRRESAQYF.

The chain has TRBV5-6 and TRBJ1-2, with D perhaps matching TRBD1 (5 bases). V lost 0 bases and J 5 bases, leaving 11 bases between the germline ends. The germline V gene encodes CDR1 SGHDT and CDR2 YYEEEE. The CDR3 has 14 residues. As DNA, the CDR3 is TGTGCCAGCAGCTTGGTCGGGGGGAGATATGGCTACACCTTC. The encoded protein is CASSLVGGRYGYTF.

This clone came up a few times. This chain links TRBV9 with TRBJ2-7; 10 nucleotides match TRBD1. The V gene's germline CDR1 is SGDLS and CDR2 YYNGEE. V was clipped by 0 bases and J by 4 bases; unmatched bases: 4. This CDR3 contains 15 residues. The CDR3 bases are TGTGCCAGCAGCGTAGCGGGGGACAGGGGTTACGAGCAGTACTTC. Amino acid sequence: CASSVAGDRGYEQYF. Full variable domain (missing parts from reference TRBV9 and TRBJ2-7): DSGVTQTPKHLITATGQRVTLRCSPRSGDLSVYWYQQSLDQGLQFLIQYYNGEERAKGNILERFSAQQFPDLHSELNLSSLELGDSALYFCASSVAGDRGYEQYFGPGTRLTVT.